The present TCR beta chain was sequenced within a study of read filtering for tumor transcriptome and immune sequencing (dated by TCRdb to between 2020 and 2021). Broadly, across the study: The cohort consisted of about 17 male and some 13 female patients, with a mean age of 65.9 years and an age range of about 40 to 85. By revised international staging, eight or nine patients were R-ISS I, 16 were R-ISS II and 6 or 7 were R-ISS III. Whole-transcriptome libraries were prepared with the TruSeq RNA Access Library Prep Kit after DNase treatment. Per sample, about 4.05 to 10.27 million TCR-region mapped reads were obtained with IR-seq, compared with only 85 to 1273 with RNA-seq. The study compared TCR repertoires from targeted immune repertoire sequencing and bulk whole-transcriptome sequencing run on the same bone marrow samples. One of the main goals was to work out a read-filtering strategy for immune repertoire data, in particular whether clonotypes backed by only a single read should be removed.

TCR libraries were constructed from 350 to 400 ng RNA using the Immunoverse kit, and molecular barcoded adaptors covering alpha/delta and beta/gamma chains were employed. TCR library preparation used the same RNA that went into transcriptome sequencing. Sequencing of TCR libraries was carried out on an Illumina HiSeq 4000 with 2 x 150 cycles. The study's own analysis went as follows. MiXCR aligned TCR reads to human V, D, J and C references and assembled the aligned reads into CDR3 clonotypes, with quality filtering and error correction included. Clonotype counts and gene usage diversity were analyzed with the tcR package in R. Raw mapping reads were checked after the RNA-seq reads had been mapped by STAR aligner version 2.5.3a onto the human GRCh37 genome. To test how sequencing depth affected the clonotypes detected, IR-seq fastq files were randomly downsampled with Seqtk 1.3. TCRdb handled the public reads itself, with Q25 trimming in fastp and clone calling in MiXCR, and kept productive beta chains. Each CDR3 protein appears once, grouped with its most common genes and DNA. TCRdb's processing, not the study's, gives the V and J calls here. In all, the sample holds more than 70,000 distinct CDR3 sequences, and roughly 21% of those were seen once. The top ten hold approximately 10% of the sample.

Each patient had bone marrow sampled at the time of active disease. Bone marrow mononuclear cells were isolated by Ficoll-Hypaque density gradient centrifugation. Myeloma plasma cells were removed and CD138-negative cells were obtained by negative selection following labeling with CD138 magnetic microbeads on a MACS separator. The purity of the isolated cells was checked by flow cytometry with CD138 antibodies on an Attune NxT. Total RNA was extracted with TRIzol reagent and quantified with a NanoDrop spectrophotometer. Paired RNA-seq and IR-seq were performed on each patient's CD138-negative bone marrow sample. In this sample, this clonotype turned up many times. Its target antigen remains unknown. Base qualities were left out, and no much larger clone turns up one base away. Results the study describes overall, beyond this receptor: The sorted CD138-negative fraction was a mixed bone marrow immune population, not purified T cells. Single-read clonotypes made up roughly 80% of clonotypes but approximately 3.5% of total reads in IR-seq, and 70% to 75% of clonotypes and 35% to 55% of reads in RNA-seq. The correlation between IR-seq and RNA-seq shared clonotype proportions rose when single-read clonotypes were removed. Compared with RNA-seq, IR-seq captured clonotypes at much higher depth and more reliably, and a smaller IR-seq throughput was enough to identify most shared clonotypes.

The CDR3 starts with the cysteine, ends with the phenylalanine, and has 15 residues. Solely the CDR3 DNA is kept, with 45 bases framed from the first base. Sequences SGHAT (CDR1) and FQNNGV (CDR2) are obtained from the germline V gene. Trimming accounts for 5 bases at V and 2 bases at J, while the number of junction bases matched to no gene is 2. The sequenced material came from a population of CD138-negative cells sorted from bone marrow. The cell subset or site label for this specimen denotes: bone marrow mononuclear cells depleted of CD138+ plasma/myeloma cells by negative magnetic selection. This receptor was taken from a donor at least 40 years old with multiple myeloma. The chain uses TRBV11-2 and TRBJ1-5; TRBD1 matches 11 bases in the middle. CDR3 loop: CASSPGQGGNQPQHF. The sequence in DNA is TGTGCCAGCAGCCCGGGACAGGGGGGCAATCAGCCCCAGCATTTT.